The clone carrying this T cell receptor (beta chain) was recorded only once. The V and J ends lost 2 bases and 6 bases respectively, with 17 bases between them. The germline V gene encodes CDR1 SEHNR and CDR2 FQNEAQ (reference sequence). The length of the CDR3 is 16 residues. This specimen belongs to a study of control samples from healthy donors and cancer patients. TCRdb keeps only in-frame clones here, not all; method: immunoSEQ multiplex PCR. The sample lists about 79,000 clones; 80% to 95% were seen once. The J gene is TRBJ2-1, the V gene TRBV7-9; no clear D. This receptor was taken from a woman aged 40 to 49 with lung cancer. The sequenced sample consisted of PBMCs. The CDR3 DNA reads as TGTGCCAGCAGCTTATCTAGTCGAGGCCCTGGCAATGAGCAGTTCTTC. As protein: CASSLSSRGPGNEQFF.